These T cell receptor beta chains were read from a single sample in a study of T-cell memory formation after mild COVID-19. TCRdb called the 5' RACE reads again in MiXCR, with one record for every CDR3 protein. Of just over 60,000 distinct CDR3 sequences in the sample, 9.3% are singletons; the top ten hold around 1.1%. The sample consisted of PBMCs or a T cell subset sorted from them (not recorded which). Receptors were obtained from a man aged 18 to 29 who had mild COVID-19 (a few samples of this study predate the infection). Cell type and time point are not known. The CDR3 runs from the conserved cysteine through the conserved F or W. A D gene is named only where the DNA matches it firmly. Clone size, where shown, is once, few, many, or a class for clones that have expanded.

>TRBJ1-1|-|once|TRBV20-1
CSAMAGRTEAFF
TGCAGTGCTATGGCAGGGAGGACTGAAGCTTTCTTT
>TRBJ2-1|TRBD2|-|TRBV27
CASSLRGGINNEQFF
TGTGCCAGCAGTTTGCGGGGGGGGATTAACAATGAGCAGTTCTTC
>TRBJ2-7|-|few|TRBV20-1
CSATPRARPSYEQYF
TGCAGTGCTACCCCTAGGGCTAGGCCCTCCTACGAGCAGTACTTC
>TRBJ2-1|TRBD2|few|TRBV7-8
CASSAGTSGGNEQFF
TGTGCCAGCAGCGCCGGGACTAGCGGGGGGAATGAGCAGTTCTTC
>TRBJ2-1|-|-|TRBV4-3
CASSHHNEQFF
TGCGCCAGCAGCCACCACAATGAGCAGTTCTTC
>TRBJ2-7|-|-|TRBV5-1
CASSPDIGSYEQYF
TGCGCCAGCAGCCCGGACATTGGATCCTACGAGCAGTACTTC
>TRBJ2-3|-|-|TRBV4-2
CASSQNAGSSTDTQYF
TGTGCCAGCAGTCAAAACGCCGGGAGTAGCACAGATACGCAGTATTTT
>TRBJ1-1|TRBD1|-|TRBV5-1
CASSRFGTGNTEAFF
TGCGCCAGCAGCCGCTTCGGGACAGGGAACACTGAAGCTTTCTTT
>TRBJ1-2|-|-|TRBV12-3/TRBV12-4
CASGSYGYTF
TGTGCCAGCGGTAGCTATGGCTACACCTTC
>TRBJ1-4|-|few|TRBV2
CASSLGTVEKLFF
TGTGCCAGCAGTCTCGGGACCGTTGAAAAACTGTTTTTT
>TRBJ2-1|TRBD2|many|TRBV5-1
CASSYGLAGLDEQFF
TGCGCCAGCAGCTACGGACTAGCGGGGTTAGATGAGCAGTTCTTC
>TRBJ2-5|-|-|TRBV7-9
CASSVHGGETQYF
TGTGCCAGCAGCGTCCATGGGGGAGAGACCCAGTACTTC
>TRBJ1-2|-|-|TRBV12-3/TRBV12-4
CASSFGQNYGYTF
TGTGCCAGCAGTTTCGGACAGAACTATGGCTACACCTTC
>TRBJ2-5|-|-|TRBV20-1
CSARDGRALGGETQYF
TGCAGTGCTAGAGACGGGCGGGCTTTAGGTGGCGAGACCCAGTACTTC
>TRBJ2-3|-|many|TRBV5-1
CASSLRTDTQYF
TGCGCCAGCAGCCTCCGCACAGATACGCAGTATTTT
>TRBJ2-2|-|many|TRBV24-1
CATSDTGSNTGELFF
TGTGCCACCAGTGACACAGGGTCGAACACCGGGGAGCTGTTTTTT
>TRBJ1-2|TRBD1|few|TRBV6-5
CASSQGGRYYGYTF
TGTGCCAGCAGCCAAGGGGGCCGCTACTATGGCTACACCTTC
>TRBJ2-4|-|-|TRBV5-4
CASSLGGHLAKNIQYF
TGTGCCAGCAGCTTGGGAGGACACCTAGCCAAAAACATTCAGTACTTC
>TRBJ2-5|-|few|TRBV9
CASSVTPGQETQYF
TGTGCCAGCAGCGTCACCCCGGGACAAGAGACCCAGTACTTC
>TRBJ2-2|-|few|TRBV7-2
CASSLSRNTGELFF
TGTGCCAGCAGCTTATCCAGGAACACCGGGGAGCTGTTTTTT
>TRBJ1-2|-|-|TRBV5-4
CASSDLRTLDGYTF
TGTGCCAGCAGCGATCTAAGGACACTTGATGGCTACACCTTC
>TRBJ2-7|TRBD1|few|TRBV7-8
CASSLAGGQVSYEQYF
TGTGCCAGCAGCCTCGCCGGAGGACAGGTCTCCTACGAGCAGTACTTC
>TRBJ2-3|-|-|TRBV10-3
CAISDGEEDTQYF
TGTGCCATCAGTGACGGGGAGGAAGATACGCAGTATTTT
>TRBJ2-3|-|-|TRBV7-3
CASSPLGRSDTQYF
TGTGCCAGCAGCCCATTGGGGCGGTCAGATACGCAGTATTTT
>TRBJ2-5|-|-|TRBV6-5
CASSSPGVETQYF
TGTGCCAGCAGTTCCCCGGGGGTGGAGACCCAGTACTTC
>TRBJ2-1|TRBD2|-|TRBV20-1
CSVQALAGVSRAYNEQFF
TGCAGTGTTCAGGCGCTAGCGGGGGTGTCTCGCGCCTACAATGAGCAGTTCTTC
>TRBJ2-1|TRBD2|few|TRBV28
CASGRASGGLPHEQFF
TGTGCCAGCGGTCGGGCTAGCGGGGGGCTTCCCCATGAGCAGTTCTTC
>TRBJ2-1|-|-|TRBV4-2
CASSQESSGEQFF
TGTGCCAGCAGCCAAGAAAGTTCCGGTGAGCAGTTCTTC
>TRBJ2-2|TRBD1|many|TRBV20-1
CSAPGTGGHGELFF
TGCAGTGCGCCGGGGACAGGGGGCCACGGGGAGCTGTTTTTT
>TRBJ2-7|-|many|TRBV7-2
CASSSTAGSYEQYF
TGTGCCAGCAGCTCCACAGCAGGCTCCTACGAGCAGTACTTC
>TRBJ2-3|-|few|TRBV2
CASRVAVGTDTQYF
TGTGCCAGCAGGGTAGCAGTCGGCACAGATACGCAGTATTTT
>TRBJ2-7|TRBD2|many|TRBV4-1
CASSPTSGGASYEQYF
TGCGCCAGCAGCCCGACTAGCGGGGGGGCCTCATACGAGCAGTACTTC
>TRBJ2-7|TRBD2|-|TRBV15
CATSRDRGEGYEQYF
TGTGCCACCAGCAGAGATCGGGGGGAAGGTTACGAGCAGTACTTC
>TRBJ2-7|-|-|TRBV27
CASSLAHDRNEQYF
TGTGCCAGCAGCCTAGCCCATGATCGTAACGAGCAGTACTTC
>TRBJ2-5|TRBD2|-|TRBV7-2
CASSLLAGGWTQYF
TGTGCCAGCAGCTTACTGGCGGGGGGCTGGACCCAGTACTTC
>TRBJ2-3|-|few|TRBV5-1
CASSYPGTDTQYF
TGCGCCAGCAGCTACCCGGGCACAGATACGCAGTATTTT
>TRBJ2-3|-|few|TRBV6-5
CASSYRRGTDTQYF
TGTGCCAGCAGTTACAGGCGGGGAACAGATACGCAGTATTTT
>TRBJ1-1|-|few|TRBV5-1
CASSLASPRNTEAFF
TGCGCCAGCAGCTTGGCCTCCCCCCGGAACACTGAAGCTTTCTTT
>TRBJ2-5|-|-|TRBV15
CATSGGTHETQYF
TGTGCCACCAGCGGAGGTACCCACGAGACCCAGTACTTC
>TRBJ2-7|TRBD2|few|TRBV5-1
CASSLSLAGGAYEQYF
TGCGCCAGCAGCTTGAGTCTAGCGGGGGGAGCCTACGAGCAGTACTTC
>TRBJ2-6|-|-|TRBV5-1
CASSPGGPGANVLTF
TGCGCCAGCAGCCCCGGCGGGCCTGGGGCCAACGTCCTGACTTTC
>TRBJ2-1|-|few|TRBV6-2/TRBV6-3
CASSLGGAGKANEQFF
TGTGCCAGCAGTTTGGGGGGGGCAGGGAAGGCGAATGAGCAGTTCTTC
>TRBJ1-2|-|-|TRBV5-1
CASSYDGNVNYGYTF
TGCGCCAGCAGCTACGACGGCAACGTTAACTATGGCTACACCTTC
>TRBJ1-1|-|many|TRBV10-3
CAIKRGNTEAFF
TGTGCCATCAAAAGGGGGAACACTGAAGCTTTCTTT
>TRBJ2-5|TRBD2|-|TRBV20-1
CSASRPGTSGGETQYF
TGCAGTGCTAGTCGTCCCGGGACTAGCGGGGGGGAGACCCAGTACTTC
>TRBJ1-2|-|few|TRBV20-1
CSASNGINYGYTF
TGCAGTGCTAGTAATGGCATTAACTATGGCTACACCTTC
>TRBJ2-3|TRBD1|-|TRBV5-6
CASSFLGDRATDTQYF
TGTGCCAGCAGCTTTCTAGGGGACAGGGCCACAGATACGCAGTATTTT
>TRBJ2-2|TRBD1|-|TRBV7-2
CASSVTGGHTGELFF
TGTGCCAGCAGCGTGACAGGGGGCCACACCGGGGAGCTGTTTTTT
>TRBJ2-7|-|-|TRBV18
CASSPASGHEQYF
TGTGCCAGCTCACCGGCCTCGGGGCACGAGCAGTACTTC
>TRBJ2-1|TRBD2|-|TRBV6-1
CASSRGGLAGVAYNEQFF
TGTGCCAGCAGCCGTGGGGGACTAGCGGGGGTGGCCTACAATGAGCAGTTCTTC
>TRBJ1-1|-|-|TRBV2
CASSVGSPITEAFF
TGTGCCAGCAGTGTGGGCTCTCCGATCACTGAAGCTTTCTTT
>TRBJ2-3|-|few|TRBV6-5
CASSYSPRGSTDTQYF
TGTGCCAGCAGTTACTCCCCTCGGGGCAGTACAGATACGCAGTATTTT
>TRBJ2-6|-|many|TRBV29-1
CSVDGTSGANVLTF
TGCAGCGTTGACGGCACCTCTGGGGCCAACGTCCTGACTTTC
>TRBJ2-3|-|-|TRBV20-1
CSAPPPADTQYF
TGCAGTGCTCCTCCCCCCGCAGATACGCAGTATTTT